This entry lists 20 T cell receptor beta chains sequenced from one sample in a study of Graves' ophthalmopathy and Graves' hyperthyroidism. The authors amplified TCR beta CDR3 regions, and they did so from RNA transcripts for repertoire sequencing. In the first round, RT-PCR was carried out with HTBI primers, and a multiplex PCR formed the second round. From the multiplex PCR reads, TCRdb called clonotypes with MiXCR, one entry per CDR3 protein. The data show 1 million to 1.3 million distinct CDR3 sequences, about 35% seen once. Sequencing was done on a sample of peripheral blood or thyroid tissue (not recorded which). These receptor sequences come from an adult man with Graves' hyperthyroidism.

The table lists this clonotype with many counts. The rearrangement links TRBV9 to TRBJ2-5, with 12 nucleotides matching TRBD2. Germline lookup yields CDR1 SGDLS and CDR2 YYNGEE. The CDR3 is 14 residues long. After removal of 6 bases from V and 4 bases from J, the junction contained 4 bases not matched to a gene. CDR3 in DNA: TGTGCCAGCACTAGCGGGAGGGTCTCAGAGACCCAGTACTTC. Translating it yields CASTSGRVSETQYF.

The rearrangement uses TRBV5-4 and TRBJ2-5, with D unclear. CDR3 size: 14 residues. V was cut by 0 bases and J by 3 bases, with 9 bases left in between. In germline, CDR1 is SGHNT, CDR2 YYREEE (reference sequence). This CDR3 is CASSLVLGKETQYF. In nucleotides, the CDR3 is TGTGCCAGCAGCTTGGTGTTAGGAAAAGAGACCCAGTACTTC.

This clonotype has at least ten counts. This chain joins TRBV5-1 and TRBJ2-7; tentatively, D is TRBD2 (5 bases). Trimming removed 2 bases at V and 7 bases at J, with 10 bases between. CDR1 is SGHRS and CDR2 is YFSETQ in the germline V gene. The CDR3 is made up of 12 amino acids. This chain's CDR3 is CASSFPTGEQYF. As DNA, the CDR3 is TGCGCCAGCAGCTTTCCGACGGGGGAGCAGTACTTC.

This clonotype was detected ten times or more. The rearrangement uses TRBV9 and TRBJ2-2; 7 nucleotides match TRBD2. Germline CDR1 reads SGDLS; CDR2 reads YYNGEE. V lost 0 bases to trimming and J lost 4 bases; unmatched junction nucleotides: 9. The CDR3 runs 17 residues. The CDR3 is CASSVGGGSPVTGELFF. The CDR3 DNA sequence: TGTGCCAGCAGCGTAGGAGGCGGGAGTCCCGTCACCGGGGAGCTGTTTTTT.

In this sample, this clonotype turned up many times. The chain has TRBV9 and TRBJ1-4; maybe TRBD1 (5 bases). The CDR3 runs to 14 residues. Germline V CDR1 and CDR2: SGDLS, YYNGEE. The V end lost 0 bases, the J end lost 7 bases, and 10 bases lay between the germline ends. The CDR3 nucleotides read TGTGCCAGCAGCGTAGATTGGGGCGGTGAAAAACTGTTTTTT. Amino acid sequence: CASSVDWGGEKLFF.

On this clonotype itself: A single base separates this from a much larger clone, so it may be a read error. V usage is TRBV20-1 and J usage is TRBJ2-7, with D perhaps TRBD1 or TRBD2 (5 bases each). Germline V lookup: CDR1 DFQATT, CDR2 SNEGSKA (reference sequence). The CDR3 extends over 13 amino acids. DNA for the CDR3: TGCAGTGCTAGCGGGACCACCTCCTACGATCAGTACTTC. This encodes CSASGTTSYDQYF.

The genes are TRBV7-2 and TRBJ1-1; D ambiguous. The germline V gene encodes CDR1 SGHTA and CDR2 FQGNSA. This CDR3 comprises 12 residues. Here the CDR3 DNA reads TGTGCTAGAGCGGACTTTTCCACTGAAGCTTTCTTT. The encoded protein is CARADFSTEAFF. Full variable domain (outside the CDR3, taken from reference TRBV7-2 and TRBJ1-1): GAGVSQSPSNKVTEKGKDVELRCDPISGHTALYWYRQSLGQGLEFLIYFQGNSAPDKSGLPSDRFSAERTGGSVSTLTIQRTQQEDSAVYLCARADFSTEAFFGQGTRLTVV.

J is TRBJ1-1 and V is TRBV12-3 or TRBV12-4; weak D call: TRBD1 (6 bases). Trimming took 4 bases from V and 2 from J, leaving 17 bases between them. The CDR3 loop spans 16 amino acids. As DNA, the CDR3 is TGTGCCAGCAGTTACCCGGGGGACACAGTCAACACTGAAGCTTTCTTT. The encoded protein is CASSYPGDTVNTEAFF.

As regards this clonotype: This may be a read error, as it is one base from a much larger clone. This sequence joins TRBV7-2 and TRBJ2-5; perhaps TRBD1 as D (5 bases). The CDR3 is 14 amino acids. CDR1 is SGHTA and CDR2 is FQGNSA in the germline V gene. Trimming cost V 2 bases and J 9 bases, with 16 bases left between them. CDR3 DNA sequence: TGTGCCAGCAGCTTATTCGCAGGGTATGAGGCCCAGTACTTC. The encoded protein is CASSLFAGYEAQYF. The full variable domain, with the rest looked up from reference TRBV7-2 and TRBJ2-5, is GAGVSQSPSNKVTEKGKDVELRCDPISGHTALYWYRQSLGQGLEFLIYFQGNSAPDKSGLPSDRFSAERTGGSVSTLTIQRTQQEDSAVYLCASSLFAGYEAQYFGPGTRLLVL.

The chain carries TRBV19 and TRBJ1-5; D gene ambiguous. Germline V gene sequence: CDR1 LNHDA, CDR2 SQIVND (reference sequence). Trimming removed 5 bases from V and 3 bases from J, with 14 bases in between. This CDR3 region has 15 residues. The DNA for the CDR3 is TGTGCCAGTAGTGCGGACGGGATCCTCAATCAGCCCCAGCATTTT. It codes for CASSADGILNQPQHF.

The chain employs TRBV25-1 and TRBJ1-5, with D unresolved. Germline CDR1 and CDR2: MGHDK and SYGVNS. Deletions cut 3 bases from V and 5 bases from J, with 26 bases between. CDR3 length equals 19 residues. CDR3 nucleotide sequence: TGTGCCAGCAGTGATTGGGCCAGGTTCCACGTAGCAGACGATCAGCCCCAGCATTTT. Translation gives CASSDWARFHVADDQPQHF. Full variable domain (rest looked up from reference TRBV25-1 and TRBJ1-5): EADIYQTPRYLVIGTGKKITLECSQTMGHDKMYWYQQDPGMELHLIHYSYGVNSTEKGDLSSESTVSRIRTEHFPLTLESARPSHTSQYLCASSDWARFHVADDQPQHFGDGTRLSIL.

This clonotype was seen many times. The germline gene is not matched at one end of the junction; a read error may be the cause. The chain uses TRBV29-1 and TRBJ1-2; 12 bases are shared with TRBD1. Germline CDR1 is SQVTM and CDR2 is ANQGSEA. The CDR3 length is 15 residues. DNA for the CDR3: TGCAGCGCTGAAAAAGGGACAGGGGGCCTCTATGGCTACACCTTC. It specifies CSAEKGTGGLYGYTF.

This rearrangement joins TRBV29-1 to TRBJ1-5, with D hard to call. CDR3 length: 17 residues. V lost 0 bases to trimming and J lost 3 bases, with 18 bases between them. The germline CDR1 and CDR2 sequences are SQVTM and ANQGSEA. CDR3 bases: TGCAGCGTTGAAGATCGGGGAACGAGCTCCTCCAATCAGCCCCAGCATTTT. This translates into CSVEDRGTSSSNQPQHF.

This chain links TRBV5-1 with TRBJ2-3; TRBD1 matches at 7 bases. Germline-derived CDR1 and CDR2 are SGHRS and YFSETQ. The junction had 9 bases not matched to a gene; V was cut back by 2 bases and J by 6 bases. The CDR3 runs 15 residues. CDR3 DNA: TGCGCCAGCAGCTTAAACAGGGGAAGGCCTGATACGCAGTATTTT. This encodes CASSLNRGRPDTQYF.

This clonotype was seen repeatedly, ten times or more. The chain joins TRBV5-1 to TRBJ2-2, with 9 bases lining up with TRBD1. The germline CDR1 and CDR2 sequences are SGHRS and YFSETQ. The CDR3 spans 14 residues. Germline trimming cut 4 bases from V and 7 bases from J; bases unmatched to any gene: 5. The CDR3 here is CASSVGQGSGELFF. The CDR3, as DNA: TGCGCCAGCAGCGTGGGACAGGGTAGCGGGGAGCTGTTTTTT.

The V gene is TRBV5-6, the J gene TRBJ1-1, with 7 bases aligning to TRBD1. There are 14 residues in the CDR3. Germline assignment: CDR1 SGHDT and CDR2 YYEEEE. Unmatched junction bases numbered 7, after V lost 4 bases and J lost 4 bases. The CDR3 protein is CASSPDRVPTEAFF. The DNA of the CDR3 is TGTGCCAGCAGCCCCGACAGGGTTCCCACTGAAGCTTTCTTT.

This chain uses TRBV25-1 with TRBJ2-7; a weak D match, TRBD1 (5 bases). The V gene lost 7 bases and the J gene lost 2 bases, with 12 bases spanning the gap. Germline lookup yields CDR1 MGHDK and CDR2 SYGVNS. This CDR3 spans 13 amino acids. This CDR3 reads CASNSGWTYEQYF. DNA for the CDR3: TGTGCCAGCAACTCAGGGTGGACCTACGAGCAGTACTTC.

CDR3 amino acids: CASVLRGQGASLSGYTF. The CDR3 DNA sequence: TGTGCCAGCGTCCTCCGGGGACAGGGGGCGTCTTTGAGTGGCTACACCTTC. This chain uses TRBV2 with TRBJ1-2; TRBD1 agrees at 12 bases. With V trimmed by 8 bases and J by 7 bases, 17 bases remained unmatched. The CDR3 totals 17 residues. Germline V gene lookup returns CDR1 SNHLY and CDR2 FYNNEI.

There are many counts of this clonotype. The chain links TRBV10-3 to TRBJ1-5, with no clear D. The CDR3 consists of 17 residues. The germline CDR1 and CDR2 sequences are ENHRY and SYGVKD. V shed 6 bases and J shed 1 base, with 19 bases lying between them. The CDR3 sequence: CAIRRPPGLGSNQPQHF. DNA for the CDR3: TGTGCCATCAGAAGGCCCCCCGGACTAGGGAGCAATCAGCCCCAGCATTTT.

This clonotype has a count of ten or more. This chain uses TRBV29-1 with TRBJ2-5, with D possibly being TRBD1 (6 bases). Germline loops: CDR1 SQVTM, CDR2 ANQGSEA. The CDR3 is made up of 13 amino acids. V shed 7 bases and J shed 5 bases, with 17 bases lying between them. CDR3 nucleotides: TGCAGCGAGTGGACAGCCAAGGGGGAGACCCAGTACTTC. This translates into CSEWTAKGETQYF.